A single sample gave rise to the 22 T cell receptor beta chains below, sequenced in a study of cytotoxic CD8 clonotypes in ibrutinib-treated CLL. The method was immunoSEQ multiplex PCR; TCRdb's version includes in-frame clones alone and lacks a portion of them. The sample contains about 97,000 clones, roughly three quarters of which appear only once. The material was PBMCs, obtained after 24 months of ibrutinib treatment. These receptors were obtained from a human donor with chronic lymphocytic leukemia.

The chain carries TRBV6-1 and TRBJ2-3; 7 bases are a match to TRBD1. CDR1 and CDR2 from the germline V gene are MNHNS and SASEGT. The V gene end was trimmed by 4 bases and the J gene end by 3 bases; junction bases not matched to a gene: 7. CDR3 length equals 15 residues. CDR3 coding DNA: TGTGCCAGCAGTGGACAGGGAATGGGGACAGATACGCAGTATTTT. Its protein product is CASSGQGMGTDTQYF.

The chain is built from TRBV7-2 and TRBJ1-5, with TRBD1 matching over 7 bases. V trimming: 4 bases; J trimming: 3 bases; junction bases outside the gene matches: 6. Germline values: CDR1 SGHTA, CDR2 FQGNSA. The CDR3 runs 15 residues. This chain's CDR3 is CASSSTGTTNQPQHF. CDR3 sequence (DNA): TGTGCCAGCAGCTCGACAGGGACTACCAATCAGCCCCAGCATTTT.

The chain joins TRBV4-3 to TRBJ1-1, with 9 bases fitting TRBD1. Germline-derived CDR1 and CDR2 are LGHNA and YSLEER. V trimming: 0 bases; J trimming: 3 bases; junction bases outside the gene matches: 5. This CDR3 is 16 amino acids long. The CDR3 loop reads CASSQDSRTGDTEAFF. Here the CDR3 DNA reads TGCGCCAGCAGCCAAGACTCAAGGACAGGGGACACTGAAGCTTTCTTT.

CDR3 nucleotides: TGCGCCAGCAGCCATCAGGCGGTCGCGAACACCGGGGAGCTGTTTTTT. Translated, it gives CASSHQAVANTGELFF. The chain employs TRBV4-1 and TRBJ2-2; D not resolved. Germline V gene lookup returns CDR1 MGHRA and CDR2 YSYEKL. V shed 3 bases and J shed 0 bases, with 11 bases lying between them. CDR3 length: 16 amino acids.

The V gene is TRBV28, the J gene TRBJ1-2; D not certain. CDR3 length: 11 residues. Germline assignment: CDR1 MDHEN and CDR2 SYDVKM. V lost 6 bases to trimming and J lost 0 bases, with 2 bases between them. CDR3 region: CASSTNYGYTF. The CDR3 nucleotides read TGTGCCAGCAGCACTAACTATGGCTACACCTTC.

CDR3 nucleotides: TGCAGCGTTGAGAGAGGGTTCACTGAAGCTTTCTTT. It codes for CSVERGFTEAFF. The V call is TRBV29-1, the J call TRBJ1-1; D is undetermined. CDR1 is SQVTM and CDR2 is ANQGSEA in the germline V gene. CDR3 length: 12 amino acids. V lost 3 bases, J lost 4 bases, and 9 bases lay in between.

The gene calls are TRBV7-8 and TRBJ1-5; 11 nucleotides line up with TRBD1. With 0 bases clipped from V and 7 bases from J, the junction kept 2 bases outside the gene matches. The CDR3 contains 15 residues. Germline V gene lookup returns CDR1 SGHVS and CDR2 FQNEAQ. The CDR3 sequence: CASSLAGTGGQPQHF. In DNA, the CDR3 is TGTGCCAGCAGCTTAGCAGGGACAGGGGGACAGCCCCAGCATTTT.

The CDR3 protein is CASSRPGRGGETQYF. The DNA for the CDR3 is TGTGCCAGCAGCCGGCCGGGCAGGGGCGGTGAGACCCAGTACTTC. The rearrangement joins TRBV11-2 to TRBJ2-5, with D tentatively TRBD1 (6 bases). Germline V gene sequence: CDR1 SGHAT, CDR2 FQNNGV. This CDR3 region has 15 residues. With 5 bases removed from V and 5 bases from J, the gap between germline ends came to 18 bases.

J is TRBJ1-1 and V is TRBV19; possibly TRBD1 for D (5 bases). CDR3 length: 15 residues. Trimming removed 7 bases at V and 4 bases at J, with 19 bases between. The germline gives CDR1 LNHDA, CDR2 SQIVND (reference sequence). For the CDR3, the DNA is TGTGCCAGTACCCCCATTCCCCGGGGGAGCACTGAAGCTTTCTTT. Translating gives CASTPIPRGSTEAFF.

This clone was counted a single time. The rearrangement joins TRBV18 to TRBJ1-1, with TRBD1 matching over 7 bases. CDR3 length equals 17 residues. From germline, CDR1 is KGHSH and CDR2 LQKENI. The J segment lost 1 base and the V segment lost 0 bases, leaving 8 bases of the junction unmatched. CDR3 in DNA: TGTGCCAGCTCACCACCCGGGACAGACCGAGCGAACACTGAAGCTTTCTTT. Residues: CASSPPGTDRANTEAFF. Full variable domain (missing parts from reference TRBV18 and TRBJ1-1): NAGVMQNPRHLVRRRGQEARLRCSPMKGHSHVYWYRQLPEEGLKFMVYLQKENIIDESGMPKERFSAEFPKEGPSILRIQQVVRGDSAAYFCASSPPGTDRANTEAFFGQGTRLTVV.

This clone showed up just once. The chain joins TRBV5-1 to TRBJ1-2; no clear D gene. Trimming removed 2 bases at V and 3 bases at J, with 14 bases between. The germline V gene has CDR1 SGHRS and CDR2 YFSETQ. CDR3 length equals 15 residues. The CDR3 loop is CASSLTAPLDYGYTF. The CDR3 region has the DNA TGCGCCAGCAGCTTAACAGCGCCCCTAGACTATGGCTACACCTTC.

The rearrangement links TRBV27 to TRBJ2-7; TRBD1 is a possible D gene (5 bases). Trimming shortened V by 8 bases and J by 3 bases, and 11 bases separated the two germline ends. CDR1 is MNHEY, CDR2 SMNVEV, per germline (reference sequence). The CDR3 spans 12 residues. CDR3 region: CASAPGYYEQYF. The CDR3, as DNA: TGTGCCAGCGCCCCAGGGTACTACGAGCAGTACTTC.

The V call is TRBV5-4, the J call TRBJ2-5, with 11 bases aligning to TRBD2. Germline V gene lookup returns CDR1 SGHNT and CDR2 YYREEE (reference sequence). This CDR3 is 15 amino acids long. V lost 4 bases and J lost 2; bases outside the gene matches: 4. The CDR3 region has the DNA TGTGCCAGCAGCGGGCGACTAGCGGGACAAGAGACCCAGTACTTC. It specifies CASSGRLAGQETQYF.

Here the CDR3 reads CSARVTETQYF. Written as DNA, the CDR3 is TGCAGTGCTAGAGTTACCGAGACCCAGTACTTC. The chain uses TRBV20-1 and TRBJ2-5; D is uncertain. V was pared by 1 base and J by 5 bases, with 5 bases between. CDR3 length equals 11 residues. Germline assignment: CDR1 DFQATT and CDR2 SNEGSKA (reference sequence).

The rearrangement links TRBV6-4 to TRBJ2-2; D is uncertain. V was cut by 2 bases and J by 3 bases, with 4 bases left in between. CDR1 MRHNA and CDR2 SNTAGT come from the germline V gene. The CDR3 is 13 residues long. DNA of the CDR3: TGTGCCAGCAGTGACAGGGACACCGGGGAGCTGTTTTTT. Its protein is CASSDRDTGELFF.

In regard to this clone: The junction and the germline gene differ at one end; a read error may be behind it. The gene calls are TRBV19 and TRBJ2-7, with D possibly matching TRBD2 (5 bases). The germline V gene has CDR1 LNHDA and CDR2 SQIVND (reference sequence). The CDR3 extends over 12 amino acids. The CDR3 coding sequence is TGTGCCATCTTAATAGGCCCCGGGGTTTTCTCCTTC. This sequence encodes CAILIGPGVFSF. The full variable domain, rest sourced from reference TRBV19 and TRBJ2-7, is DGGITQSPKYLFRKEGQNVTLSCEQNLNHDAMYWYRQDPGQGLRLIYYSQIVNDFQKGDIAEGYSVSREKKESFPLTVTSAQKNPTAFYLCAILIGPGVFSFGPGTRLTVT.

This clone has just one count. V and J are TRBV7-2 and TRBJ1-4; no definite D call. This CDR3 comprises 15 residues. The germline gives CDR1 SGHTA, CDR2 FQGNSA. Trimming cost V 5 bases and J 0 bases, with 10 bases left between them. In nucleotides, the CDR3 is TGTGCCAGCAGCCGAGGAGATACAACTAATGAAAAACTGTTTTTT. Translating gives CASSRGDTTNEKLFF.

The chain uses TRBV7-9 and TRBJ1-6; D ambiguous. The CDR3 runs to 16 residues. V dropped 4 bases and J dropped 1 base, with 11 bases sitting between them. Germline loops: CDR1 SEHNR, CDR2 FQNEAQ (reference sequence). The CDR3 DNA follows: TGTGCCAGCAGCTCCCAGAGTGGGTCCTATAATTCACCCCTCCACTTT. Translation: CASSSQSGSYNSPLHF.

This chain links TRBV19 with TRBJ2-1; D tentatively fits TRBD1 or TRBD2 (5 bases each). The germline V gene has CDR1 LNHDA and CDR2 SQIVND (reference sequence). The CDR3 consists of 16 residues. The germline V and J ends were trimmed by 6 bases and 1 base, with 16 bases remaining between them. CDR3 sequence reads: CASSPLRDHSYNEQFF. As DNA, the CDR3 is TGTGCCAGTAGCCCCCTCAGGGACCATTCCTACAATGAGCAGTTCTTC.

The chain has TRBV7-6 and TRBJ2-7, with D perhaps TRBD1 or TRBD2 (5 bases each). CDR1 and CDR2 (germline): SGHVS, FNYEAQ. CDR3 size: 17 residues. Trimming stripped 2 bases from V and 4 bases from J, with 21 bases between. CDR3 nucleotides: TGTGCCAGCAGCTTACTGAGTCCGGGACGGCAATTATACGAGCAGTACTTC. Amino acid sequence: CASSLLSPGRQLYEQYF.

V is TRBV15 and J is TRBJ1-1; no clear D. The CDR3 runs to 15 residues. V was trimmed by 3 bases and J by 5 bases, leaving 16 bases between them. The germline CDR1 and CDR2 sequences are LNHNV and YYDKDF (reference sequence). CDR3 protein: CATSRTDGRNTEAFF. The CDR3 region has the DNA TGTGCCACCAGCAGGACCGACGGCAGGAATACTGAAGCTTTCTTT.

The genes are TRBV30 and TRBJ1-6; TRBD1 is a possible D gene (6 bases). This CDR3 comprises 13 residues. Between the trimmed V and J ends, which lost 8 bases and 4 bases, there was a span of 12 bases. Germline loops: CDR1 GTSNPN, CDR2 SVGIG (reference sequence). CDR3 DNA sequence: TGTGCCGCATCACAGGGTTATAATTCACCCCTCCACTTT. It yields the protein CAASQGYNSPLHF.